One and the same sample provided the 20 T cell receptor beta chains below, sequenced in a study of OX40 agonist ivuxolimab in advanced cancers. TCRdb keeps only in-frame clones here, not all; method: immunoSEQ multiplex PCR. The data contain roughly 70,000 clones, around 88% of them singletons. The source material was CD4+ or CD8+ T cells sorted from blood, sampled in a trial of the OX40 agonist ivuxolimab. The receptors originated from an adult with an advanced solid tumor such as melanoma, head and neck, liver or kidney cancer.

CDR3 nucleotide sequence: TGTGCCAGCAGTGAAGAGACCCAGTACTTC. Its protein product is CASSEETQYF. The chain couples TRBV6-1 to TRBJ2-5; D remains ambiguous. Per germline, CDR1 MNHNS and CDR2 SASEGT. The CDR3 spans 10 residues. Trimming cost V 1 base and J 6 bases, with 0 bases left between them.

The rearrangement links TRBV23-1 to TRBJ2-5; 10 nucleotides agree with TRBD1. The J call may be faulty, since TRBJ2-7 better matches the DNA end. TRBV23-1 is designated an ORF whose function remains uncertain. There are 17 residues in the CDR3. This chain's CDR3 is CASSHRVRDRGPYEQYF. The CDR3, as DNA: TGCGCCAGCAGTCATCGTGTCCGGGACAGGGGTCCCTACGAGCAGTACTTC.

The CDR3 sequence is CSVSRGNEAFF. DNA of the CDR3: TGCAGCGTTTCCAGGGGAAATGAAGCTTTCTTT. V usage is TRBV29-1 and J usage is TRBJ1-1; D may be TRBD1 (6 bases). Germline lookup yields CDR1 SQVTM and CDR2 ANQGSEA. This CDR3 spans 11 amino acids. Trimming pared 5 bases from V and 7 bases from J, leaving 11 bases between.

The gene calls are TRBV19 and TRBJ1-6; unclear D gene. Germline V gene lookup returns CDR1 LNHDA and CDR2 SQIVND (reference sequence). The CDR3 is 15 amino acids. Trimming left V 4 bases short and J 5 bases short, with 12 bases between. The CDR3 sequence: CASSTHTVNNSPLHF. The CDR3 bases are TGTGCCAGTAGTACACACACAGTTAATAATTCACCCCTCCACTTT.

This clone was seen a few times. The CDR3 here is CASSSGQGPTDTQYF. CDR3 in DNA: TGTGCCAGCAGCTCCGGACAGGGCCCCACAGATACGCAGTATTTT. The rearrangement uses TRBV5-4 and TRBJ2-3; 8 nucleotides line up with TRBD1. The CDR3 has 15 residues. J gave up 2 bases and V 3 bases, and 5 bases lay outside the gene matches. Germline loops: CDR1 SGHNT, CDR2 YYREEE (reference sequence).

The chain recombines TRBV5-4 with TRBJ1-3; D call uncertain. This CDR3 has 16 amino acids. V was shortened by 4 bases and J by 0 bases, with 14 bases between the two germline ends. CDR1 is SGHNT, CDR2 YYREEE, per germline (reference sequence). This chain's CDR3 is CASSAGSPTSGNTIYF. In nucleotides, the CDR3 is TGTGCCAGCAGCGCGGGGTCGCCCACCTCTGGAAACACCATATATTTT.

The chain couples TRBV9 to TRBJ2-2; 8 bases agree with TRBD2. J gave up 3 bases and V 4 bases, and 11 bases lay outside the gene matches. Per germline, CDR1 SGDLS and CDR2 YYNGEE. This CDR3 has 17 amino acids. CDR3 DNA: TGTGCCAGCAGCTGGTCTAGCGGGCCAATCTACACCGGGGAGCTGTTTTTT. Amino acid sequence: CASSWSSGPIYTGELFF.

The chain combines TRBV6-1 with TRBJ1-5; D uncertain. Between the trimmed V and J ends, which lost 6 bases and 9 bases, there was a span of 12 bases. Germline V gives CDR1 MNHNS, CDR2 SASEGT. This CDR3 comprises 12 residues. CDR3 nucleotide sequence: TGTGCCAGCAGAGATTGGGGAGGGCCCCAGCATTTT. It translates to CASRDWGGPQHF.

In DNA, the CDR3 is TGCGCCAGCAGCCAGGGGGTAGCAGATACGCAGTATTTT. This gives the protein CASSQGVADTQYF. This chain uses TRBV5-1 with TRBJ2-3, with TRBD1 identical over 7 bases. V trimming: 4 bases; J trimming: 4 bases; junction bases outside the gene matches: 3. The CDR3 extends over 13 amino acids. Germline V gene data show CDR1 as SGHRS and CDR2 as YFSETQ.

V is TRBV5-4 and J is TRBJ1-6; D may be TRBD1 (5 bases). This CDR3 comprises 14 residues. Germline V gene sequence: CDR1 SGHNT, CDR2 YYREEE (reference sequence). V was clipped by 2 bases and J by 6 bases, with 9 bases between them. The CDR3 region is CASSFQGPNSPLHF. CDR3 coding DNA: TGTGCCAGCAGCTTTCAGGGCCCTAATTCACCCCTCCACTTT.

This clone was observed a single time. The chain carries TRBV29-1 and TRBJ2-1; D is ambiguous. V dropped 6 bases and J dropped 11 bases, with 23 bases sitting between them. Germline V gives CDR1 SQVTM, CDR2 ANQGSEA. The CDR3 covers 14 residues. In DNA form, the CDR3 reads TGCAGCGTAAAAACAGAGCCCTTTTACGATAAGCAGTTCTTC. It translates to CSVKTEPFYDKQFF.

V is TRBV27 and J is TRBJ2-7; no clear D gene. The CDR3 sequence is 13 residues long. Germline V gene sequence: CDR1 MNHEY, CDR2 SMNVEV (reference sequence). V lost 0 bases and J 5 bases, leaving 8 bases between the germline ends. CDR3 DNA sequence: TGTGCCAGCAGTTTATCCCCCGGCCACGAGCAGTACTTC. Protein sequence: CASSLSPGHEQYF.

The chain is built from TRBV28 and TRBJ1-6; D may be TRBD1 (5 bases). Germline CDR1 MDHEN, CDR2 SYDVKM. CDR3 length: 13 amino acids. With 7 bases removed from V and 7 bases from J, the gap between germline ends came to 11 bases. The CDR3 sequence: CASTPGQNSPLHF. The CDR3 region has the DNA TGTGCCAGCACCCCAGGACAAAATTCACCCCTCCACTTT.

The CDR3 DNA reads TGTGCCAGTAGGACCCGGGACAGGGACAATGAAAAACTGTTTTTT. It codes for CASRTRDRDNEKLFF. This chain joins TRBV19 and TRBJ1-4; TRBD1 aligns across 9 bases. V lost 6 bases, J lost 5 bases, and 7 bases stayed unmatched. This CDR3 region has 15 residues. Germline CDR1 is LNHDA and CDR2 is SQIVND (reference sequence).

V usage is TRBV5-4 and J usage is TRBJ2-1; 8 bases fit TRBD2. Germline V CDR1 and CDR2: SGHNT, YYREEE (reference sequence). The CDR3 length is 15 residues. Trimming cost V 1 base and J 6 bases; bases outside gene matches: 6. CDR3 region: CASSLPGLVGNEQFF. The CDR3 nucleotides are TGTGCCAGCAGCTTGCCGGGACTAGTCGGCAATGAGCAGTTCTTC.

The genes are TRBV5-1 and TRBJ2-3; 8 positions match TRBD1. This CDR3 is 16 amino acids long. Trimming took 6 bases from V and 0 from J; bases not matched to a gene: 9. Germline-derived CDR1 and CDR2 are SGHRS and YFSETQ. CDR3 coding DNA: TGCGCCAGCACCCCGGCAGGGGGCCCCAGCACAGATACGCAGTATTTT. As protein: CASTPAGGPSTDTQYF.

The genes are TRBV4-1 and TRBJ2-5; 14 positions match TRBD2. The CDR3 spans 18 residues. Germline CDR1 MGHRA, CDR2 YSYEKL. V lost 3 bases and J lost 3; bases outside the gene matches: 9. CDR3 sequence: CASSQTGTSGGLEETQYF. CDR3 bases: TGCGCCAGCAGCCAGACCGGGACTAGCGGGGGCCTCGAAGAGACCCAGTACTTC.

This clone was seen once. The chain joins TRBV6-4 to TRBJ2-1; D is perhaps TRBD1 or TRBD2 (7 bases each). V lost 4 bases to trimming and J lost 7 bases, with 17 bases between them. Per the germline V gene, CDR1 is MRHNA and CDR2 is SNTAGT. There are 15 residues in the CDR3. The CDR3 DNA follows: TGTGCCAGCAGTGGCCAGGGGGGGGCCAAGAATGAGCAGTTCTTC. Translating gives CASSGQGGAKNEQFF.

This chain joins TRBV2 and TRBJ1-1; D is perhaps TRBD1 (5 bases). Per germline, CDR1 SNHLY and CDR2 FYNNEI. The CDR3 extends over 13 amino acids. Trimming cost V 4 bases and J 4 bases, with 10 bases left between them. CDR3: CASSVQGRTEAFF. In DNA, the CDR3 is TGTGCCAGCAGTGTGCAGGGCCGCACTGAAGCTTTCTTT.

The CDR3 here is CASSLTPETQYF. The CDR3 DNA reads as TGTGCCAGCAGCTTGACGCCCGAGACCCAGTACTTC. The chain is built from TRBV7-6 and TRBJ2-5; D call uncertain. V shed 3 bases and J shed 5 bases, with 7 bases lying between them. Germline V lookup: CDR1 SGHVS, CDR2 FNYEAQ. CDR3 size: 12 residues.